A single sample is the source of the 22 T cell receptor beta chains below, sequenced in a study of cytomegalovirus exposure and HLA in healthy donors. With 60 Vbeta and 13 Jbeta primers, the PCR was carried out. The assay was immunoSEQ multiplex PCR, and TCRdb's table has in-frame clones only and misses some. The sample holds about 160,000 clones; roughly 87% are singletons and the top ten take over 0.8%. The sample taken for sequencing was PBMCs. These receptors all stem from a woman younger than 45 in good health and CMV-seronegative.

The chain carries TRBV30 and TRBJ1-3; no reliable D call. The CDR3 has 14 residues. Germline V gene data show CDR1 as GTSNPN and CDR2 as SVGIG (reference sequence). The V end was cut by 5 bases, the J end by 1 base, with 12 bases between. As DNA, the CDR3 is TGTGCCTGGGCGGAGGAGCGATCTGGAAACACCATATATTTT. This gives the protein CAWAEERSGNTIYF.

This chain joins TRBV5-1 and TRBJ1-1, with no clear D. This CDR3 contains 15 residues. The germline CDR1 and CDR2 sequences are SGHRS and YFSETQ. With 0 bases removed from V and 1 base from J, the gap between germline ends came to 10 bases. CDR3 sequence (DNA): TGCGCCAGCAGCTTGGCGGGAGTTGGGAACACTGAAGCTTTCTTT. It encodes CASSLAGVGNTEAFF. Full variable domain (rest looked up from reference TRBV5-1 and TRBJ1-1): KAGVTQTPRYLIKTRGQQVTLSCSPISGHRSVSWYQQTPGQGLQFLFEYFSETQRNKGNFPGRFSGRQFSNSRSEMNVSTLELGDSALYLCASSLAGVGNTEAFFGQGTRLTVV.

The gene calls are TRBV30 and TRBJ1-5; possible D gene TRBD1, 6 bases. CDR3 size: 17 residues. Germline CDR1 reads GTSNPN; CDR2 reads SVGIG (reference sequence). V gave up 2 bases and J gave up 9 bases, with 26 bases separating them. The chain's CDR3 is CAWSPRGGAIVLRPQHF. For the CDR3, the DNA is TGTGCCTGGAGTCCCCGAGGGGGGGCGATAGTGTTGAGGCCCCAGCATTTT.

J is TRBJ2-3 and V is TRBV6-6, with 10 positions matching TRBD2. V trimming: 5 bases; J trimming: 6 bases; junction bases outside the gene matches: 8. The CDR3 sequence is 15 residues long. Germline-derived CDR1 and CDR2 are MNHNY and SVGAGI (reference sequence). CDR3 DNA sequence: TGTGCCAGCAGTAAGGTAGCGGGGGGTGTGGATACGCAGTATTTT. Its protein product is CASSKVAGGVDTQYF.

This clone occurred a few times. This chain uses TRBV5-6 with TRBJ1-4, with a possible D match to TRBD1 (6 bases). V shed 0 bases and J shed 7 bases, with 16 bases lying between them. The germline V gene encodes CDR1 SGHDT and CDR2 YYEEEE. This CDR3 is built from 16 residues. The CDR3 sequence: CASSLGVRDMAEKLFF. In DNA form, the CDR3 reads TGTGCCAGCAGCTTGGGCGTCCGGGACATGGCTGAAAAACTGTTTTTT.

This chain uses TRBV6-1 with TRBJ2-3; 7 bases fit TRBD2. This CDR3 contains 14 residues. From germline, CDR1 is MNHNS and CDR2 SASEGT. The V and J ends lost 4 bases and 4 bases, in that order; junction bases with no gene match: 5. As DNA, the CDR3 is TGTGCCAGCAGTGTGGGGGGGAGCGCAGATACGCAGTATTTT. Encoded protein: CASSVGGSADTQYF.

CDR3 sequence reads: CASSITSGGATDTQYF. CDR3 sequence (DNA): TGTGCCAGCAGCATTACTAGCGGGGGGGCCACAGATACGCAGTATTTT. The rearrangement joins TRBV7-6 to TRBJ2-3; 13 positions match TRBD2. V shed 5 bases, J shed 2 bases, and the junction held 4 bases outside the gene matches. This CDR3 has 16 amino acids. Germline V gene lookup returns CDR1 SGHVS and CDR2 FNYEAQ.

For the CDR3, the DNA is TGTGCCAGCTCTACAGGGAATGGAAACACCATATATTTT. Residues: CASSTGNGNTIYF. This rearrangement joins TRBV6-5 to TRBJ1-3; D possibly corresponds to TRBD1 (6 bases). V was clipped by 8 bases and J by 3 bases, with 11 bases between them. Germline V gene sequence: CDR1 MNHEY, CDR2 SVGAGI. The length of the CDR3 is 13 residues.

V gene TRBV7-7 combines with J gene TRBJ2-2; D unresolved. The germline V gene encodes CDR1 SSHAT and CDR2 FNYEAQ (reference sequence). The CDR3 contains 13 residues. Trimming took 4 bases from V and 3 from J, leaving 6 bases between them. The CDR3 region is CASSWADTGELFF. The CDR3 DNA reads as TGTGCCAGCAGCTGGGCCGACACCGGGGAGCTGTTTTTT.

V gene TRBV19 combines with J gene TRBJ1-4; 9 bases fit TRBD1. Unmatched junction bases numbered 15, after V lost 5 bases and J lost 11 bases. Germline V CDR1 and CDR2: LNHDA, SQIVND (reference sequence). The CDR3 consists of 16 residues. Written as DNA, the CDR3 is TGTGCCAGTAGTCTCGGCTTTGCGACAGGGGGGAGGAAACTGTTTTTT. Residues: CASSLGFATGGRKLFF.

V is TRBV2 and J is TRBJ2-7; D is perhaps TRBD2 (6 bases). V was trimmed by 0 bases and J by 6 bases, leaving 9 bases between them. Germline CDR1 is SNHLY and CDR2 is FYNNEI. The CDR3 is 13 amino acids. CDR3 DNA: TGTGCCAGCAGTGAAGCGGGCGGGATCGAGCAGTACTTC. Translated: CASSEAGGIEQYF.

The V gene is TRBV6-1, the J gene TRBJ2-7; 7 positions match TRBD2. Germline assignment: CDR1 MNHNS and CDR2 SASEGT. The CDR3 runs 14 residues. The trim removed 1 base at V and 6 bases at J, leaving 6 bases unmatched. The CDR3 coding sequence is TGTGCCAGCAGTGAAGGACCTCCGGGGGGCGAGCAGTACTTC. Translated, it gives CASSEGPPGGEQYF.

The rearrangement joins TRBV27 to TRBJ1-6; tentative D call: TRBD1 (5 bases). Trimming removed 3 bases from V and 8 bases from J, with 14 bases in between. The CDR3 sequence is 15 residues long. Germline lookup yields CDR1 MNHEY and CDR2 SMNVEV (reference sequence). The CDR3 DNA is TGTGCCAGCAGTTTGGTAGGGGCGGGGGATTCACCCCTCCACTTT. It is translated as CASSLVGAGDSPLHF.

This chain joins TRBV19 and TRBJ2-2; 10 nucleotides agree with TRBD1. Germline CDR1 LNHDA, CDR2 SQIVND (reference sequence). V shed 5 bases, J shed 4 bases, and the junction held 4 bases outside the gene matches. The length of the CDR3 is 15 residues. CDR3 bases: TGTGCCAGTAGTGGGGGACAGGGGATCACCGGGGAGCTGTTTTTT. This sequence encodes CASSGGQGITGELFF.

V is TRBV28 and J is TRBJ2-3; D is possibly TRBD2 (6 bases). Between the trimmed V and J ends, which lost 4 bases and 2 bases, there was a span of 10 bases. The CDR3 runs to 14 residues. Germline assignment: CDR1 MDHEN and CDR2 SYDVKM. The CDR3 spells CASSWAGLTDTQYF. In nucleotides, the CDR3 is TGTGCCAGCAGTTGGGCGGGGCTCACAGATACGCAGTATTTT.

Concerning this clone: This CDR3 is also generated by other DNA sequences in the sample. V usage is TRBV28 and J usage is TRBJ1-2, with unresolved D. The CDR3 totals 13 residues. V lost 4 bases and J 2 bases, leaving 8 bases between the germline ends. The germline V gene has CDR1 MDHEN and CDR2 SYDVKM. CDR3 nucleotides: TGTGCCAGCAGTTCCCCCCCGAACTATGGCTACACCTTC. Its protein is CASSSPPNYGYTF.

The chain carries TRBV9 and TRBJ1-1; 8 positions match TRBD1. CDR1 is SGDLS and CDR2 is YYNGEE in the germline V gene. CDR3 length: 12 amino acids. The V segment lost 5 bases and the J segment 7 bases; nucleotides outside the gene matches: 4. The CDR3 DNA sequence: TGTGCCAGCAGTGGGGACAGGAATGAAGCTTTCTTT. Its protein product is CASSGDRNEAFF. Full variable domain (remainder filled in from reference TRBV9 and TRBJ1-1): DSGVTQTPKHLITATGQRVTLRCSPRSGDLSVYWYQQSLDQGLQFLIQYYNGEERAKGNILERFSAQQFPDLHSELNLSSLELGDSALYFCASSGDRNEAFFGQGTRLTVV.

The V gene is TRBV19, the J gene TRBJ2-5, with D unresolved. The ends were cut back, 1 base at V and 4 bases at J, with 13 bases in the middle. Germline V gene sequence: CDR1 LNHDA, CDR2 SQIVND (reference sequence). The CDR3 runs 15 residues. DNA for the CDR3: TGTGCCAGTAGTATAGCGATAGCCTGGCGAGAGACCCAGTACTTC. As protein: CASSIAIAWRETQYF.

This chain uses TRBV27 with TRBJ1-1, with 7 bases aligning to TRBD1. Germline CDR1 reads MNHEY; CDR2 reads SMNVEV (reference sequence). This CDR3 comprises 16 residues. The junction had 7 bases not matched to a gene; V was cut back by 3 bases and J by 0 bases. CDR3 DNA: TGTGCCAGCAGTTTGACGGACAGGAACATGAACACTGAAGCTTTCTTT. This codes for CASSLTDRNMNTEAFF.

The J gene is TRBJ2-1, the V gene TRBV7-2; D might be TRBD1 (6 bases). In germline, CDR1 is SGHTA, CDR2 FQGNSA. With 5 bases removed from V and 1 base from J, the gap between germline ends came to 12 bases. The CDR3 loop spans 15 amino acids. In nucleotides, the CDR3 is TGTGCCAGCAGCCGGGACATATCGTCCTACAATGAGCAGTTCTTC. Amino acid sequence: CASSRDISSYNEQFF. Together with reference TRBV7-2 and TRBJ2-1, the CDR3 gives the full variable domain: GAGVSQSPSNKVTEKGKDVELRCDPISGHTALYWYRQSLGQGLEFLIYFQGNSAPDKSGLPSDRFSAERTGGSVSTLTIQRTQQEDSAVYLCASSRDISSYNEQFFGPGTRLTVL.

The chain combines TRBV6-5 with TRBJ2-3; D gene unclear. Trimming removed 0 bases from V and 3 bases from J, with 10 bases in between. This CDR3 region has 15 residues. The germline V gene encodes CDR1 MNHEY and CDR2 SVGAGI. CDR3 DNA sequence: TGTGCCAGCAGTTACTCGGGCCAGAAAACAGATACGCAGTATTTT. Its protein product is CASSYSGQKTDTQYF.

The V and J genes are TRBV5-1 and TRBJ2-2, with 8 bases lining up with TRBD2. The J segment lost 7 bases and the V segment lost 9 bases, leaving 11 bases of the junction unmatched. The CDR3 covers 14 residues. From germline, CDR1 is SGHRS and CDR2 YFSETQ. The CDR3 here is CAIGNGGAIGELFF. DNA of the CDR3: TGCGCCATAGGGAACGGGGGGGCGATCGGGGAGCTGTTTTTT.